This TCR beta chain appears in the sequencing data of a study of cytomegalovirus exposure and HLA in healthy donors. Regarding the study as a whole: Productive rates of about 90% or about 30% were seen for most TCR beta V segments in an earlier analysis. Cytomegalovirus-associated status was assigned to more than 150 TCR beta chains.

This clone was counted once. The antigen is undetermined. The PCR had 60 Vbeta and 13 Jbeta primers. Generated by immunoSEQ multiplex PCR, the TCRdb table keeps only in-frame clones and is missing some. The table lists 150,000 to 180,000 clones, approximately 80% of them singletons. The V and J ends lost 2 bases and 6 bases respectively, with 22 bases between them. Germline V gene data show CDR1 as GTSNPN and CDR2 as SVGIG (reference sequence). The CDR3 is 16 amino acids. The receptor was isolated from a woman between 40 and 55 years old in good health and CMV-seropositive. V gene TRBV30 combines with J gene TRBJ1-2, with D possibly TRBD1 on 6 matching bases. The material sequenced was PBMCs. The CDR3 is CAWSTQTGVLVNGYTF. CDR3 bases: TGTGCCTGGAGTACACAGACAGGTGTTCTGGTGAATGGCTACACCTTC. The whole variable domain, filled in from reference TRBV30 and TRBJ1-2, reads SQTIHQWPATLVQPVGSPLSLECTVEGTSNPNLYWYRQAAGRGLQLLFYSVGIGQISSEVPQNLSASRPQDRQFILSSKKLLLSDSGFYLCAWSTQTGVLVNGYTFGSGTRLTVV.